These 22 T cell receptor beta chains originate from one sample sequenced in a study of liver allograft versus peripheral blood T cells. Across the study: Blood and transplanted-liver T cell receptor repertoires from recipients were compared.

TCRdb itself ran the reads through MiXCR, one entry per CDR3 protein. The table records over 10,000 distinct CDR3 sequences, about a fifth of them present only once. These receptors all come from a human patient who had a liver transplant. T cells may partly derive from the graft donor.

This clonotype came up a few times. This sequence joins TRBV10-3 and TRBJ1-6; TRBD1 agrees at 8 bases. This CDR3 is built from 15 residues. Trimming removed 2 bases from V and 9 bases from J; junction bases left unmatched: 6. The germline gives CDR1 ENHRY, CDR2 SYGVKD. CDR3 DNA sequence: TGTGCCATCAGTGAGGGGCAGGGGGCAACTTCACCCCTCCACTTT. This encodes CAISEGQGATSPLHF.

About this clonotype itself: A read error is possible here, since a much larger clone lies one base away. The chain recombines TRBV6-6 with TRBJ1-5, with D perhaps matching TRBD1 (6 bases). The CDR3 runs to 12 residues. In germline, CDR1 is MNHNY, CDR2 SVGAGI (reference sequence). CDR3 loop: CTSTRGNQPQHF. CDR3 sequence (DNA): TGTACCAGCACCAGGGGAAATCAGCCCCAGCATTTT.

By frequency in the sample, this clonotype is medium-sized. The chain has TRBV18 and TRBJ2-4; 8 positions agree with TRBD1. After removal of 3 bases from V and 14 bases from J, the junction contained 9 bases not matched to a gene. The CDR3 sequence is 13 residues long. The V gene's germline CDR1 is KGHSH and CDR2 LQKENI. CDR3 coding DNA: TGTGCCAGCTCACCGCAGGGGGCCCCGGTGGAGTACTTC. Amino acid sequence: CASSPQGAPVEYF.

The CDR3 sequence: CASSFLRNTEAFF. The CDR3 nucleotides are TGTGCCAGCAGCTTCCTAAGGAACACTGAAGCTTTCTTT. V and J are TRBV5-5 and TRBJ1-1, with D unclear. Trimming removed 2 bases at V and 1 base at J, with 6 bases between. Germline CDR1 SGHKS, CDR2 YYEKEE (reference sequence). There are 13 residues in the CDR3. The complete variable domain, with remaining parts taken from reference TRBV5-5 and TRBJ1-1, reads DAGVTQSPTHLIKTRGQQVTLRCSPISGHKSVSWYQQVLGQGPQFIFQYYEKEERGRGNFPDRFSARQFPNYSSELNVNALLLGDSALYLCASSFLRNTEAFFGQGTRLTVV.

In its sample, this clonotype was seen a few times. The chain is built from TRBV14 and TRBJ2-2; D is unclear. Trimming removed 0 bases from V and 5 bases from J, with 7 bases in between. CDR3 length: 14 residues. CDR1 is SGHDN and CDR2 is FVKESK in the germline V gene. The CDR3 loop is CASSQDRVTGELFF. The CDR3 DNA sequence: TGTGCCAGCAGCCAAGATAGAGTTACCGGGGAGCTGTTTTTT.

In regard to this clonotype: The junction departs from germline at one end; a sequencing error may be responsible. This chain links TRBV20-1 with TRBJ2-3; D ambiguous. The CDR3 is 13 residues long. The germline CDR1 and CDR2 sequences are DFQATT and SNEGSKA (reference sequence). The CDR3 protein is CSASQRITDRQYF. The CDR3 DNA follows: TGCAGTGCTAGCCAAAGGATCACAGATAGGCAGTATTTT.

This clonotype rates as medium-sized (0.01 to 0.1%). This rearrangement joins TRBV29-1 to TRBJ1-1, with D uncertain. V lost 4 bases and J lost 1, with 13 bases in between. The germline gives CDR1 SQVTM, CDR2 ANQGSEA. CDR3 length: 14 amino acids. The CDR3: CSVAYSDGNTEAFF. CDR3 nucleotides: TGCAGCGTTGCATACTCGGACGGGAACACTGAAGCTTTCTTT.

Many counts were recorded for this clonotype. The chain combines TRBV7-2 with TRBJ2-7; D remains ambiguous. This CDR3 contains 13 residues. The V gene's germline CDR1 is SGHTA and CDR2 FQGNSA. V lost 1 base, J lost 3 bases, and 7 bases lay in between. For the CDR3, the DNA is TGTGCCAGCAGCTTAGACTGGGTCTACGAGCAGTACTTC. This translates into CASSLDWVYEQYF.

Ten or more counts support this clonotype. The chain joins TRBV5-4 to TRBJ2-5, with 10 bases identical to TRBD1. The ends lost 3 bases at V and 2 bases at J; junction bases unmatched: 1. The CDR3 runs to 14 residues. The germline CDR1 and CDR2 sequences are SGHNT and YYREEE (reference sequence). The CDR3 nucleotides are TGTGCCAGCAGCTGGGGACAGGGGCAAGAGACCCAGTACTTC. Translated: CASSWGQGQETQYF.

This chain links TRBV9 with TRBJ2-5, with D tentatively TRBD1 or TRBD2 (5 bases each). Germline V gene sequence: CDR1 SGDLS, CDR2 YYNGEE. This CDR3 has 15 residues. The germline V and J ends were trimmed by 1 base and 2 bases, with 12 bases remaining between them. CDR3 amino acids: CASSVLGTEQETQYF. DNA of the CDR3: TGTGCCAGCAGCGTACTCGGGACGGAACAAGAGACCCAGTACTTC.

The V call is TRBV7-2, the J call TRBJ1-1; D uncertain. CDR3 length equals 14 residues. V gave up 2 bases and J gave up 6 bases, with 13 bases separating them. The germline V gene encodes CDR1 SGHTA and CDR2 FQGNSA. DNA of the CDR3: TGTGCCAGCAGCTTATCGCTAGGGCAGCCTGAAGCTTTCTTT. As protein: CASSLSLGQPEAFF.

The chain has TRBV16 and TRBJ1-5; TRBD1 is a possible D gene (6 bases). Per the germline V gene, CDR1 is KGHSY and CDR2 is FQNENV. The CDR3 spans 15 residues. V gave up 3 bases and J gave up 3 bases, with 12 bases separating them. The CDR3 is CASSHGGQFNQPQHF. CDR3 DNA: TGTGCCAGCAGCCATGGAGGACAGTTCAATCAGCCCCAGCATTTT.

In DNA form, the CDR3 reads TGTGCCAGCAGCCAAACTTTTAGCTCCTACGAGCAGTACTTC. Amino acids: CASSQTFSSYEQYF. The rearrangement joins TRBV3-1 to TRBJ2-7; D remains unclear. The germline CDR1 and CDR2 sequences are LGHDT and YNNKEL (reference sequence). This CDR3 comprises 14 residues. Trimming took off 2 bases at V and 0 bases at J, with 8 bases between the two ends.

This clonotype has a handful of counts. This chain connects TRBV28 to TRBJ1-2, with no clear D. The CDR3 sequence is 14 residues long. Germline V gene sequence: CDR1 MDHEN, CDR2 SYDVKM. The germline V and J ends were trimmed by 8 bases and 4 bases, with 17 bases remaining between them. The DNA for the CDR3 is TGTGCCAGCGCCATCCTCGGACTCGGCTATGGCTACACCTTC. Protein sequence: CASAILGLGYGYTF.

This clonotype was seen ten or more times. V and J are TRBV15 and TRBJ2-7, with unresolved D. There are 12 residues in the CDR3. V lost 3 bases and J lost 2, with 5 bases in between. Germline CDR1 reads LNHNV; CDR2 reads YYDKDF (reference sequence). Here the CDR3 reads CATSSYTYEQYF. The CDR3 bases are TGTGCCACCAGCAGTTATACCTACGAGCAGTACTTC.

This clonotype is categorized as medium-sized (0.01 to 0.1%). The chain is built from TRBV29-1 and TRBJ2-5, with D perhaps TRBD1 (6 bases). In germline, CDR1 is SQVTM, CDR2 ANQGSEA. V lost 6 bases and J lost 4, with 12 bases in between. This CDR3 has 12 amino acids. The CDR3 spells CSVVTGGETQYF. CDR3 coding DNA: TGCAGCGTCGTGACAGGTGGAGAGACCCAGTACTTC.

This clonotype was seen at least ten times. The rearrangement uses TRBV30 and TRBJ2-7, with a possible D match to TRBD1 (5 bases). V was cut by 2 bases and J by 2 bases, with 16 bases left in between. Germline V gene data show CDR1 as GTSNPN and CDR2 as SVGIG (reference sequence). The CDR3 contains 15 residues. CDR3 sequence: CAWSNAGRVTYEQYF. CDR3 coding DNA: TGTGCCTGGAGTAACGCAGGCAGGGTCACCTACGAGCAGTACTTC.

This clonotype is medium-sized. The rearrangement uses TRBV18 and TRBJ2-1, with TRBD1 matching over 9 bases. Germline assignment: CDR1 KGHSH and CDR2 LQKENI. V shed 2 bases and J 2 bases; nucleotides not matched to a gene: 1. There are 15 residues in the CDR3. This chain's CDR3 is CASSPRTGAYNEQFF. For the CDR3, the DNA is TGTGCCAGCTCACCAAGGACAGGGGCCTACAATGAGCAGTTCTTC. Looking up the rest from reference TRBV18 and TRBJ2-1 gives the full variable domain: NAGVMQNPRHLVRRRGQEARLRCSPMKGHSHVYWYRQLPEEGLKFMVYLQKENIIDESGMPKERFSAEFPKEGPSILRIQQVVRGDSAAYFCASSPRTGAYNEQFFGPGTRLTVL.

A note on this clonotype: This is likely a read error, given that the CDR3 carries no conserved phenylalanine or tryptophan at its end. V usage is TRBV27 and J usage is TRBJ1-1; the D gene is possibly TRBD1 (6 bases). The germline CDR1 and CDR2 sequences are MNHEY and SMNVEV (reference sequence). The ends were cut back, 6 bases at V and 3 bases at J, with 11 bases in the middle. The CDR3 contains 13 residues. The CDR3 loop is CASRSRGDTEAFY. The CDR3, as DNA: TGTGCCAGCAGGTCCAGGGGCGACACTGAAGCTTTCTAT.

The chain uses TRBV20-1 and TRBJ1-5, with D possibly being TRBD1 (5 bases). This CDR3 has 14 amino acids. The V gene's germline CDR1 is DFQATT and CDR2 SNEGSKA (reference sequence). The germline V and J ends were trimmed by 6 bases and 0 bases, with 12 bases remaining between them. The CDR3 region is CSALGHYSNQPQHF. CDR3 in DNA: TGCAGTGCCCTAGGACATTATAGCAATCAGCCCCAGCATTTT.

About this clonotype itself: A much larger clone differs from this one at a single base, so this may be a read error. The chain carries TRBV29-1 and TRBJ2-7; the D gene is possibly TRBD1 (5 bases). V gave up 0 bases and J gave up 7 bases, with 13 bases separating them. The CDR3 length is 13 residues. Germline CDR1 reads SQVTM; CDR2 reads ANQGSEA. This CDR3 reads CSVEDGDSEEQYF. DNA for the CDR3: TGCAGCGTTGAAGACGGAGACAGCGAAGAGCAGTACTTC.

The chain employs TRBV12-3 or TRBV12-4 and TRBJ2-5; D remains unclear. The CDR3 loop spans 11 amino acids. Trimming cost V 5 bases and J 5 bases, with 6 bases left between them. CDR3 amino acids: CASSVRETQYF. For the CDR3, the DNA is TGTGCCAGCAGTGTTAGGGAGACCCAGTACTTC.